This TCR beta chain appears in the sequencing data of a study of tumor T cells in aggressive B-cell lymphoma. V was pared by 4 bases and J by 5 bases, with 8 bases between. Germline values: CDR1 WSHSY, CDR2 SAAADI. CDR3 length equals 12 residues. Generated by immunoSEQ multiplex PCR, the TCRdb table keeps only in-frame clones and is missing some. The table records about 3,000 clones, over 85% of them present only once. The source of this sequence is an adult with diffuse large B cell lymphoma. The sample comprised tumor tissue. The chain couples TRBV10-2 to TRBJ1-1; D remains unclear. The CDR3 region has the DNA TGCGCCAGCAGTGTGGGAGGAACTGAAGCTTTCTTT. As protein: CASSVGGTEAFF.